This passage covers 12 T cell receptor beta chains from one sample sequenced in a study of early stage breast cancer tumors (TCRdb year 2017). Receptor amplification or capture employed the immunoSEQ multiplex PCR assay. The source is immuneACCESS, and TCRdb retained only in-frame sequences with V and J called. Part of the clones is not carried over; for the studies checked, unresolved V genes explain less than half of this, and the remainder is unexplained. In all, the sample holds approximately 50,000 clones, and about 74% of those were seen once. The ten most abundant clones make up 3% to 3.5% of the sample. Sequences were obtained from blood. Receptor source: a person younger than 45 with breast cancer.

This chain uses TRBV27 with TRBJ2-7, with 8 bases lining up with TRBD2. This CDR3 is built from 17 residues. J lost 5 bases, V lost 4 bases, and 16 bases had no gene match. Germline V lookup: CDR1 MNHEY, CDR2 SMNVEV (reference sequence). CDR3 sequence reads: CASSYLPGGGNGDEQYF. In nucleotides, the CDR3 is TGTGCCAGCAGTTATCTCCCGGGGGGGGGCAATGGGGACGAGCAGTACTTC.

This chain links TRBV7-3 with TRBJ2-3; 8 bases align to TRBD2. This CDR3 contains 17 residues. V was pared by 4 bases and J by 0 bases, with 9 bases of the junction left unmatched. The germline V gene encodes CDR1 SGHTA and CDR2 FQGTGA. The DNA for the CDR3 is TGTGCCAGCAGCTCCGTCCCGGCTAGCGGGAGCACAGATACGCAGTATTTT. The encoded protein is CASSSVPASGSTDTQYF.

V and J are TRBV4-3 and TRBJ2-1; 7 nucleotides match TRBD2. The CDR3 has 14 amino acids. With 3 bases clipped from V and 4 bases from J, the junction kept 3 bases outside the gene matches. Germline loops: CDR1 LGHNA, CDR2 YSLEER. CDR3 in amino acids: CASSHGAGYNEQFF. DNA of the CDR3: TGCGCCAGCAGCCATGGAGCGGGATACAATGAGCAGTTCTTC.

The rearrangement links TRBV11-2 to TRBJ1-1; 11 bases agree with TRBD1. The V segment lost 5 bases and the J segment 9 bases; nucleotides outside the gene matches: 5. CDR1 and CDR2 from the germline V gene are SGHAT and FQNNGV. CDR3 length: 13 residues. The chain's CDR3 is CASSPDRGQKAFF. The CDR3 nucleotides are TGTGCCAGCAGCCCGGACAGGGGGCAGAAAGCTTTCTTT. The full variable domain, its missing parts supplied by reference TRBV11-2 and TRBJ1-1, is EAGVAQSPRYKIIEKRQSVAFWCNPISGHATLYWYQQILGQGPKLLIQFQNNGVVDDSQLPKDRFSAERLKGVDSTLKIQPAKLEDSAVYLCASSPDRGQKAFFGQGTRLTVV.

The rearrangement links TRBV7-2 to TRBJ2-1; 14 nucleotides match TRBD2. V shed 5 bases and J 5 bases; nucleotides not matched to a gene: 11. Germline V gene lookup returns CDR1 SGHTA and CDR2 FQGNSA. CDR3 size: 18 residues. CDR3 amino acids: CASSPGTSGSLGHNEQFF. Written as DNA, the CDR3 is TGTGCCAGCAGCCCAGGGACTAGCGGGAGTCTCGGCCACAATGAGCAGTTCTTC.

CDR3 sequence: CASSPSEDEQFF. The DNA for the CDR3 is TGTGCCAGCTCCCCCTCGGAGGATGAGCAGTTCTTC. The chain links TRBV18 to TRBJ2-1; D is perhaps TRBD2 (5 bases). Germline loops: CDR1 KGHSH, CDR2 LQKENI. The CDR3 runs to 12 residues. The V gene lost 6 bases and the J gene lost 8 bases, with 11 bases spanning the gap.

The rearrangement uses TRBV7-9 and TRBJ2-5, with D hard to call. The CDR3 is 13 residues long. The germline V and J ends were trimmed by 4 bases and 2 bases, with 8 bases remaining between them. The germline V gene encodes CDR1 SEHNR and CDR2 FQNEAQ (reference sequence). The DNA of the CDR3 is TGTGCCAGCAGCTACCAGACTCAAGAGACCCAGTACTTC. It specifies CASSYQTQETQYF.

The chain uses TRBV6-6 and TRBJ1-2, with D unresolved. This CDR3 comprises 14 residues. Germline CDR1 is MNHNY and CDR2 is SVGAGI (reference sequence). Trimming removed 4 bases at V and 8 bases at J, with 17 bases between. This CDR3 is CASSLRVPPGGYTF. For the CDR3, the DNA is TGTGCCAGCAGTTTGCGGGTACCCCCGGGCGGCTACACCTTC.

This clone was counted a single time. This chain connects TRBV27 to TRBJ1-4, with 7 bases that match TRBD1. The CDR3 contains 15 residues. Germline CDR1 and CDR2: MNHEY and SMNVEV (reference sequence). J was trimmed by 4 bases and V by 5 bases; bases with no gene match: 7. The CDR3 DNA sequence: TGTGCCAGCAGTCCCGCGGGACAGTTTAATGAAAAACTGTTTTTT. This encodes CASSPAGQFNEKLFF. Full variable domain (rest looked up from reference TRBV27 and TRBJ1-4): EAQVTQNPRYLITVTGKKLTVTCSQNMNHEYMSWYRQDPGLGLRQIYYSMNVEVTDKGDVPEGYKVSRKEKRNFPLILESPSPNQTSLYFCASSPAGQFNEKLFFGSGTQLSVL.

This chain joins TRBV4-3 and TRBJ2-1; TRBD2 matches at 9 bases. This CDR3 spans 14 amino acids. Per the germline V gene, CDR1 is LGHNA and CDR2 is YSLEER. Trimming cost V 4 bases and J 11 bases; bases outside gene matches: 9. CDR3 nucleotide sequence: TGCGCCAGCAGCCCCGAGTCTAGCGGGGCGCAGCAGTTCTTC. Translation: CASSPESSGAQQFF.

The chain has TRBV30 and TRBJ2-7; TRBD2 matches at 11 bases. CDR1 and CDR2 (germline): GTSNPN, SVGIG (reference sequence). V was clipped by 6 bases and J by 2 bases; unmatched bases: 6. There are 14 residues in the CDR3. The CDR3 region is CACRLAGSPYEQYF. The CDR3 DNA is TGTGCCTGCCGACTAGCGGGAAGCCCCTACGAGCAGTACTTC. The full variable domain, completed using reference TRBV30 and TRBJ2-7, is SQTIHQWPATLVQPVGSPLSLECTVEGTSNPNLYWYRQAAGRGLQLLFYSVGIGQISSEVPQNLSASRPQDRQFILSSKKLLLSDSGFYLCACRLAGSPYEQYFGPGTRLTVT.

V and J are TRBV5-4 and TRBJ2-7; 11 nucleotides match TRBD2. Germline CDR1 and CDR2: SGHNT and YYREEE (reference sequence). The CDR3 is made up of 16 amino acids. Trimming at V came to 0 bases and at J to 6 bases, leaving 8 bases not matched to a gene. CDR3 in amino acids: CASSLGGTSGSTEQYF. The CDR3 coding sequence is TGTGCCAGCAGCTTGGGAGGTACTAGCGGGAGTACCGAGCAGTACTTC.